Each of the 28 T cell receptor beta chains below was sequenced from the same sample in a study of PD-1 blockade in classical Hodgkin lymphoma. Time point in this sample: cycle 4 day 1 (C4D1), after more than five weeks of nivolumab. Exposure to brentuximab vedotin varied, and each patient had relapsed following autologous stem cell transplantation. Assay: immunoSEQ multiplex PCR; the TCRdb copy retains only in-frame clones and omits some. The sample includes about 21,000 clones, more than 80% of them seen just once. The sample in question was peripheral blood mononuclear cells (PBMCs), obtained before the fourth cycle of nivolumab. These receptor sequences come from a human donor with classical Hodgkin lymphoma.

The rearrangement joins TRBV18 to TRBJ2-2; D not resolved. CDR1 is KGHSH and CDR2 is LQKENI in the germline V gene. Trimming removed 1 base from V and 4 bases from J, with 10 bases in between. CDR3 length: 15 amino acids. The CDR3 protein is CASSPRGLSTGELFF. CDR3 nucleotides: TGTGCCAGCTCACCACGGGGTTTGAGCACCGGGGAGCTGTTTTTT.

The V call is TRBV13, the J call TRBJ1-3; D is undetermined. Germline assignment: CDR1 PRHDT and CDR2 FYEKMQ (reference sequence). The CDR3 has 18 residues. Trimming shortened V by 2 bases and J by 0 bases, and 17 bases separated the two germline ends. The DNA for the CDR3 is TGTGCCAGCAGCTTACAACTGGCGGGCCCATCCTCTGGAAACACCATATATTTT. Protein product: CASSLQLAGPSSGNTIYF. Full variable domain (rest looked up from reference TRBV13 and TRBJ1-3): AAGVIQSPRHLIKEKRETATLKCYPIPRHDTVYWYQQGPGQDPQFLISFYEKMQSDKGSIPDRFSAQQFSDYHSELNMSSLELGDSALYFCASSLQLAGPSSGNTIYFGEGSWLTVV.

This clone was recorded once. Germline and junction disagree at one end, which may indicate a read error. Other nucleotide sequences from this sample produce the same CDR3. This chain uses TRBV5-5 with TRBJ2-7; no clear D gene. The length of the CDR3 is 12 residues. Germline CDR1 reads SGHKS; CDR2 reads YYEKEE (reference sequence). The CDR3 coding sequence is TGTGCCAGCAGCGCGGCCGGGTACGAGCAGTACTTT. Its protein is CASSAAGYEQYF.

The gene calls are TRBV18 and TRBJ2-1; possible D gene TRBD1, 5 bases. V was trimmed by 6 bases and J by 3 bases, leaving 9 bases between them. The CDR3 extends over 13 amino acids. CDR1 KGHSH and CDR2 LQKENI come from the germline V gene. The CDR3 region is CASSPGIYNEQFF. In nucleotides, the CDR3 is TGTGCCAGCTCCCCAGGGATCTACAATGAGCAGTTCTTC.

This CDR3 reads CASSLEGWRGTYEQYF. In DNA form, the CDR3 reads TGTGCCAGCAGCTTGGAGGGGTGGAGGGGGACTTACGAGCAGTACTTC. The gene calls are TRBV5-6 and TRBJ2-7; D possibly uses TRBD1 or TRBD2 (6 bases each). The CDR3 is made up of 16 amino acids. V lost 0 bases and J 4 bases, leaving 17 bases between the germline ends. Germline CDR1 and CDR2: SGHDT and YYEEEE.

This clone was observed a handful of times. In DNA, the CDR3 is TGTGCCAGCAGTCGCGACCCGAACTACGAGCAGTACTTC. This sequence encodes CASSRDPNYEQYF. This chain links TRBV5-5 with TRBJ2-7; D is uncertain. V was trimmed by 5 bases and J by 3 bases, leaving 12 bases between them. Germline V gene data show CDR1 as SGHKS and CDR2 as YYEKEE (reference sequence). This CDR3 spans 13 amino acids. Variable domain in full (rest from reference TRBV5-5 and TRBJ2-7): DAGVTQSPTHLIKTRGQQVTLRCSPISGHKSVSWYQQVLGQGPQFIFQYYEKEERGRGNFPDRFSARQFPNYSSELNVNALLLGDSALYLCASSRDPNYEQYFGPGTRLTVT.

This chain uses TRBV6-5 with TRBJ2-5; D unclear. Germline V lookup: CDR1 MNHEY, CDR2 SVGAGI. V gave up 3 bases and J gave up 2 bases, with 13 bases separating them. This CDR3 is 15 amino acids long. The CDR3 loop reads CASSYDARSQETQYF. CDR3 sequence (DNA): TGTGCCAGCAGTTATGATGCCCGTTCACAAGAGACCCAGTACTTC.

This sequence joins TRBV2 and TRBJ2-1; D call uncertain. The V end was cut by 5 bases, the J end by 6 bases, with 5 bases between. The CDR3 consists of 11 residues. The germline V gene has CDR1 SNHLY and CDR2 FYNNEI. The CDR3 loop reads CASSWANEQFF. CDR3 in DNA: TGTGCCAGCAGTTGGGCCAATGAGCAGTTCTTC.

This chain connects TRBV7-9 to TRBJ2-7; the D gene could be TRBD1 or TRBD2 (6 bases each). The CDR3 sequence is 15 residues long. Looked up from germline, CDR1 is SEHNR and CDR2 is FQNEAQ (reference sequence). Trimming removed 2 bases from V and 2 bases from J, with 13 bases in between. The CDR3: CASSLSTGTAYEQYF. In DNA, the CDR3 is TGTGCCAGCAGCTTAAGTACAGGGACTGCCTACGAGCAGTACTTC.

V is TRBV18 and J is TRBJ2-5; no clear D. Germline CDR1 reads KGHSH; CDR2 reads LQKENI. The CDR3 runs to 14 residues. V was cut by 3 bases and J by 3 bases, with 11 bases left in between. The CDR3 region is CASSPPKAEETQYF. The CDR3 DNA sequence: TGTGCCAGCTCACCTCCGAAAGCAGAAGAGACCCAGTACTTC. Complete variable domain (other parts from reference TRBV18 and TRBJ2-5): NAGVMQNPRHLVRRRGQEARLRCSPMKGHSHVYWYRQLPEEGLKFMVYLQKENIIDESGMPKERFSAEFPKEGPSILRIQQVVRGDSAAYFCASSPPKAEETQYFGPGTRLLVL.

The chain has TRBV6-5 and TRBJ1-4; TRBD1 matches 11 bases. This CDR3 is built from 13 residues. Losses at the gene ends were 4 bases for V and 8 bases for J; bases not matched to a gene: 0. Germline V gene data show CDR1 as MNHEY and CDR2 as SVGAGI. CDR3 amino acids: CASSWDRGEKLFF. The CDR3 nucleotides read TGTGCCAGCAGTTGGGACAGGGGGGAAAAACTGTTTTTT.

The rearrangement joins TRBV4-3 to TRBJ1-2, with TRBD1 identical over 11 bases. V trimming: 1 base; J trimming: 4 bases; junction bases outside the gene matches: 5. The germline gives CDR1 LGHNA, CDR2 YSLEER. CDR3 length equals 16 residues. CDR3 loop: CASSQAPGQGVYGYTF. CDR3 in DNA: TGCGCCAGCAGCCAAGCCCCGGGACAGGGGGTCTATGGCTACACCTTC.

This clone was detected only once. The chain combines TRBV11-3 with TRBJ2-3, with D perhaps matching TRBD1 (5 bases). Germline V gene lookup returns CDR1 SGHNT and CDR2 YENEEA. This CDR3 has 15 amino acids. Trimming took off 2 bases at V and 5 bases at J, with 14 bases between the two ends. CDR3: CASSLRSGQRDTQYF. The CDR3, as DNA: TGTGCCAGCAGCTTAAGGTCAGGGCAGAGAGATACGCAGTATTTT.

The chain employs TRBV9 and TRBJ1-1; tentative D call: TRBD1 (6 bases). The germline gives CDR1 SGDLS, CDR2 YYNGEE. This CDR3 region has 16 residues. Trimming took 4 bases from V and 0 from J, leaving 16 bases between them. In nucleotides, the CDR3 is TGTGCCAGCAGCCCACGGGGGCTCCCCATGAACACTGAAGCTTTCTTT. This codes for CASSPRGLPMNTEAFF. The whole variable domain, filled in from reference TRBV9 and TRBJ1-1, reads DSGVTQTPKHLITATGQRVTLRCSPRSGDLSVYWYQQSLDQGLQFLIQYYNGEERAKGNILERFSAQQFPDLHSELNLSSLELGDSALYFCASSPRGLPMNTEAFFGQGTRLTVV.

J is TRBJ2-2 and V is TRBV7-3, with 9 bases identical to TRBD2. The CDR3 sequence is 14 residues long. The junction had 2 bases not matched to a gene; V was cut back by 4 bases and J by 5 bases. The V gene's germline CDR1 is SGHTA and CDR2 FQGTGA. CDR3 sequence (DNA): TGTGCCAGCAGCTCAAGCGGGGGGACCGGGGAGCTGTTTTTT. It translates to CASSSSGGTGELFF.

V gene TRBV5-8 combines with J gene TRBJ2-3; no firm D call. Trimming pared 5 bases from V and 0 bases from J, leaving 16 bases between. CDR3 size: 16 residues. Germline V lookup: CDR1 SGHTS, CDR2 YDEGEE. CDR3 sequence reads: CASSVGRSRSTDTQYF. The CDR3 DNA follows: TGTGCCAGCAGTGTTGGTAGGAGCCGCAGCACAGATACGCAGTATTTT. Filled out from reference TRBV5-8 and TRBJ2-3, the complete variable domain reads EAGVTQSPTHLIKTRGQQATLRCSPISGHTSVYWYQQALGLGLQFLLWYDEGEERNRGNFPPRFSGRQFPNYSSELNVNALELEDSALYLCASSVGRSRSTDTQYFGPGTRLTVL.

The chain is built from TRBV28 and TRBJ2-2, with D tentatively TRBD1 (6 bases). Germline V gene lookup returns CDR1 MDHEN and CDR2 SYDVKM. V was pared by 6 bases and J by 4 bases, with 15 bases between. The CDR3 consists of 15 residues. The CDR3 DNA follows: TGTGCCAGCAGCAATGGAGCAGGGGTCACCGGGGAGCTGTTTTTT. Translation gives CASSNGAGVTGELFF.

This clone was observed a single time. The J gene is TRBJ2-3, the V gene TRBV5-1, with a possible D match to TRBD1 (8 bases). Trimming removed 2 bases at V and 3 bases at J, with 16 bases between. This CDR3 contains 16 residues. CDR1 is SGHRS and CDR2 is YFSETQ in the germline V gene. CDR3 sequence reads: CASSLLQGEGTDTQYF. The DNA for the CDR3 is TGCGCCAGCAGCTTACTACAGGGGGAGGGGACAGATACGCAGTATTTT.

The chain combines TRBV15 with TRBJ1-4, with unresolved D. Trimming cost V 6 bases and J 8 bases, with 10 bases left between them. CDR1 and CDR2 from the germline V gene are LNHNV and YYDKDF (reference sequence). This CDR3 region has 12 residues. As DNA, the CDR3 is TGTGCCACCAGAGGCACGGAGGAAAAACTGTTTTTT. It codes for CATRGTEEKLFF.

This clone has a handful of counts. The chain links TRBV6-4 to TRBJ1-4; maybe TRBD1 (5 bases). Germline loops: CDR1 MRHNA, CDR2 SNTAGT. Trimming stripped 7 bases from V and 8 bases from J, with 14 bases between. This CDR3 region has 13 residues. Written as DNA, the CDR3 is TGTGCCAGCAAGGACTCAAGGGGCGAAAAACTGTTTTTT. It specifies CASKDSRGEKLFF.

The V and J genes are TRBV5-1 and TRBJ2-7, with TRBD2 matching 8 bases. CDR1 is SGHRS, CDR2 YFSETQ, per germline. The CDR3 covers 17 residues. The trim removed 0 bases at V and 4 bases at J, leaving 12 bases unmatched. CDR3 in DNA: TGCGCCAGCAGCTTGGTGGGAACCGGGACTAGGAAATACGAGCAGTACTTC. Its protein product is CASSLVGTGTRKYEQYF.

The chain is built from TRBV6-6 and TRBJ1-6; D remains unclear. CDR3 length equals 13 residues. The germline V gene encodes CDR1 MNHNY and CDR2 SVGAGI (reference sequence). V was shortened by 2 bases and J by 10 bases, with 9 bases between the two germline ends. The CDR3 spells CASSYQQNSPLHF. The CDR3 DNA is TGTGCCAGCAGTTACCAACAAAACTCACCCCTCCACTTT.

The genes are TRBV10-3 and TRBJ1-1, with TRBD1 matching 8 bases. CDR3 size: 14 residues. The J segment lost 4 bases and the V segment lost 7 bases, leaving 8 bases of the junction unmatched. Germline CDR1 and CDR2: ENHRY and SYGVKD. DNA for the CDR3: TGTGCCATCAACCCCGGACAGGGACTCACTGAAGCTTTCTTT. Translating it yields CAINPGQGLTEAFF.

This sequence joins TRBV6-4 and TRBJ1-4, with 10 positions matching TRBD1. Trimming cost V 0 bases and J 4 bases; bases outside gene matches: 14. Germline V CDR1 and CDR2: MRHNA, SNTAGT. CDR3 length: 20 amino acids. The CDR3 reads CASSDSGTGARVYHNEKLFF. The CDR3 DNA reads TGTGCCAGCAGTGACTCCGGGACAGGGGCCAGAGTCTACCATAATGAAAAACTGTTTTTT.

V gene TRBV28 combines with J gene TRBJ2-3, with D perhaps matching TRBD1 or TRBD2 (5 bases each). The ends were cut back, 5 bases at V and 3 bases at J, with 12 bases in the middle. This CDR3 has 14 amino acids. Looked up from germline, CDR1 is MDHEN and CDR2 is SYDVKM. CDR3 region: CASSPRGWTDTQYF. The CDR3 DNA sequence: TGTGCCAGCAGTCCACGGGGCTGGACAGATACGCAGTATTTT.

This sequence joins TRBV30 and TRBJ1-5, with D uncertain. Deletions cut 2 bases from V and 3 bases from J, with 11 bases between. The CDR3 consists of 14 residues. CDR1 and CDR2 (germline): GTSNPN, SVGIG (reference sequence). CDR3 in amino acids: CAWSTPLHNQPQHF. The CDR3 coding sequence is TGTGCCTGGAGTACCCCGTTACACAATCAGCCCCAGCATTTT.

The V gene is TRBV28, the J gene TRBJ1-1; D is uncertain. Germline V CDR1 and CDR2: MDHEN, SYDVKM. V lost 7 bases and J lost 8, with 20 bases in between. The CDR3 length is 14 residues. The CDR3 is CASKLPGSGLEAFF. The CDR3 region has the DNA TGTGCCAGCAAGCTTCCGGGGTCGGGTTTGGAAGCTTTCTTT.

The chain couples TRBV5-1 to TRBJ2-7; 10 bases agree with TRBD2. The CDR3 sequence is 13 residues long. With V trimmed by 5 bases and J by 6 bases, 5 bases remained unmatched. Germline CDR1 SGHRS, CDR2 YFSETQ. In DNA, the CDR3 is TGCGCCAGCAGATGGACTAGCGGTGGCGAGCAGTACTTC. This translates into CASRWTSGGEQYF.